The present TCR beta chain was sequenced within a study of CD8 T cells in ankylosing spondylitis. CDR3 length equals 17 residues. V trimming: 5 bases; J trimming: 1 base; junction bases outside the gene matches: 12. Per the germline V gene, CDR1 is SGHVS and CDR2 is FNYEAQ. This clonotype occurred many times. Its cognate antigen is unknown. Study-wide points: Earlier literature documents some of the motif variants in reactive arthritis synovial fluid and blood.

TCRdb fed the 5' RACE reads into MiXCR, producing one record per CDR3 protein. The sample consists of 200,000 to 250,000 distinct CDR3 sequences, approximately 10% of them appearing once. The chain uses TRBV7-6 and TRBJ2-7, with 9 bases that match TRBD2. The clonotype was recovered from a male donor with ankylosing spondylitis or in good health (not recorded which). The source material was blood, either unsorted or a sorted T cell fraction (not recorded which). The CDR3 bases are TGTGCCAGCAGCATTAGTCCACAGCGGGGGGCGTCCTACGAGCAGTACTTC. This sequence encodes CASSISPQRGASYEQYF.